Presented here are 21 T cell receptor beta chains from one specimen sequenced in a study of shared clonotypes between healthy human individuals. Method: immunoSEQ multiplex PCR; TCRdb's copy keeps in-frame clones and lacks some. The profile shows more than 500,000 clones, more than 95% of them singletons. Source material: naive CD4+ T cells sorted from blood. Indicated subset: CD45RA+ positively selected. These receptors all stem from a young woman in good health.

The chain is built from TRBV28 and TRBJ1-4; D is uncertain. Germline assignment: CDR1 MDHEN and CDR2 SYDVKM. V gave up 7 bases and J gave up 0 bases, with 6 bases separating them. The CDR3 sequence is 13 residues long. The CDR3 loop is CASTRTTNEKLFF. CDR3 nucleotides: TGTGCCAGCACAAGGACAACTAATGAAAAACTGTTTTTT. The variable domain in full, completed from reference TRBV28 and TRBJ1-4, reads DVKVTQSSRYLVKRTGEKVFLECVQDMDHENMFWYRQDPGLGLRLIYFSYDVKMKEKGDIPEGYSVSREKKERFSLILESASTNQTSMYLCASTRTTNEKLFFGSGTQLSVL.

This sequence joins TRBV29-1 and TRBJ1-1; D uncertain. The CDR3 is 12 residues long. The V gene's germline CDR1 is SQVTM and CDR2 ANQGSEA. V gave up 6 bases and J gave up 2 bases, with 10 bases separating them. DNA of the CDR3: TGCAGCGTCCCTACAGTAAACACTGAAGCTTTCTTT. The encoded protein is CSVPTVNTEAFF.

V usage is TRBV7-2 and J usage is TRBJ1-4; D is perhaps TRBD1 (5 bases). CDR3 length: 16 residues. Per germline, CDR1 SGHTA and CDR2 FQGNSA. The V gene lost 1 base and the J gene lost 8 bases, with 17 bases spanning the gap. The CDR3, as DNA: TGTGCCAGCAGCTTAGTAGCGGGAGGGGCAGGGGAAAAACTGTTTTTT. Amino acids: CASSLVAGGAGEKLFF.

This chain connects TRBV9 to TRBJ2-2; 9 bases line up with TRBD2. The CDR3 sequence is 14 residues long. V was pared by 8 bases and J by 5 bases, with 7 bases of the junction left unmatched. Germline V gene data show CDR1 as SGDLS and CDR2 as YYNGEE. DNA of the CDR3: TGTGCCAGTTCAGTAGCGGGAGTTACCGGGGAGCTGTTTTTT. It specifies CASSVAGVTGELFF. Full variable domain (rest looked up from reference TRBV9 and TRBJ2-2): DSGVTQTPKHLITATGQRVTLRCSPRSGDLSVYWYQQSLDQGLQFLIQYYNGEERAKGNILERFSAQQFPDLHSELNLSSLELGDSALYFCASSVAGVTGELFFGEGSRLTVL.

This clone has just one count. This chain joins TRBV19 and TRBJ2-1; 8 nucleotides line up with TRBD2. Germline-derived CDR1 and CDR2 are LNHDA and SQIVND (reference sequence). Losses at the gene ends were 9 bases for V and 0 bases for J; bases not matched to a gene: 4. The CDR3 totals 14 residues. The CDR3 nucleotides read TGTGCCAGCGCACGGGGGGGCTCCTACAATGAGCAGTTCTTC. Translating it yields CASARGGSYNEQFF.

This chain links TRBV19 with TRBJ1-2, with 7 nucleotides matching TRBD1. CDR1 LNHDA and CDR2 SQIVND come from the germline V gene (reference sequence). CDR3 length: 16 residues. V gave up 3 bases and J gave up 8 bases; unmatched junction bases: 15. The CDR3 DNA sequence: TGTGCCAGTAGTATCGGCAGCTTCGGGACAGAACAAGGCTACACCTTC. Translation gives CASSIGSFGTEQGYTF.

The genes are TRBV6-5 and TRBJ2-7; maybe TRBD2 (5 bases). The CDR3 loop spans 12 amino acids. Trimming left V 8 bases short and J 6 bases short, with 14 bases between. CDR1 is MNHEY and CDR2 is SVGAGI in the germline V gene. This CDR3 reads CASSREGREQYF. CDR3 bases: TGTGCCAGCTCTCGGGAAGGCCGCGAGCAGTACTTC.

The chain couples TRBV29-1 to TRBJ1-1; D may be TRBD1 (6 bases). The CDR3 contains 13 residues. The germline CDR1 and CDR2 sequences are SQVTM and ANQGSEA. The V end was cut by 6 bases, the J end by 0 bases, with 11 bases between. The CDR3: CSVSQGMNTEAFF. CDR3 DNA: TGCAGCGTGAGTCAGGGGATGAACACTGAAGCTTTCTTT.

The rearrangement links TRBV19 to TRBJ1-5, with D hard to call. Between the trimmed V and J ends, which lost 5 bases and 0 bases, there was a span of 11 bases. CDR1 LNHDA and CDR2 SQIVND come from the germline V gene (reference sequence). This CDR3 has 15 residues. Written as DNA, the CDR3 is TGTGCCAGTAGTCCCAAGGGATATAGCAATCAGCCCCAGCATTTT. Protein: CASSPKGYSNQPQHF. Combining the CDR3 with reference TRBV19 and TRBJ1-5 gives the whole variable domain DGGITQSPKYLFRKEGQNVTLSCEQNLNHDAMYWYRQDPGQGLRLIYYSQIVNDFQKGDIAEGYSVSREKKESFPLTVTSAQKNPTAFYLCASSPKGYSNQPQHFGDGTRLSIL.

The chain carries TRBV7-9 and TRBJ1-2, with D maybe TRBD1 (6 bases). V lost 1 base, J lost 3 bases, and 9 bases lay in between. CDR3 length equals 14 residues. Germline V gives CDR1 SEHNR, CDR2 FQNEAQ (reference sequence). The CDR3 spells CASSLEEGDYGYTF. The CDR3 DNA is TGTGCCAGCAGCTTAGAGGAGGGGGACTATGGCTACACCTTC. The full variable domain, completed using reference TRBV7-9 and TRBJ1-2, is DTGVSQNPRHKITKRGQNVTFRCDPISEHNRLYWYRQTLGQGPEFLTYFQNEAQLEKSRLLSDRFSAERPKGSFSTLEIQRTEQGDSAMYLCASSLEEGDYGYTFGSGTRLTVV.

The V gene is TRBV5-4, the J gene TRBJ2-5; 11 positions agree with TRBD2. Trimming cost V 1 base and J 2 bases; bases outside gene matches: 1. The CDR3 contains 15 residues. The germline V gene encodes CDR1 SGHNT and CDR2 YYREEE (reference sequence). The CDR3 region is CASSLRLAGQETQYF. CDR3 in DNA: TGTGCCAGCAGCTTGCGACTAGCGGGACAAGAGACCCAGTACTTC.

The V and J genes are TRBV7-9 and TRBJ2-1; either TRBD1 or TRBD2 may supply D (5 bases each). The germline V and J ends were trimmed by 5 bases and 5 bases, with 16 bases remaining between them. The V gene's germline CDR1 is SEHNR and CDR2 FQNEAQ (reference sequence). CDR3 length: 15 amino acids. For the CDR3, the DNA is TGTGCCAGCAGCGGGACGGACCACCTCCACAATGAGCAGTTCTTC. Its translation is CASSGTDHLHNEQFF.

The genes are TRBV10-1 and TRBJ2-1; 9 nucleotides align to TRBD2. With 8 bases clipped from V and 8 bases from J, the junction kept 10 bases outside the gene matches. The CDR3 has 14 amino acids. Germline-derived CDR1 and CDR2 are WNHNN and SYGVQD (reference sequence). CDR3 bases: TGCGCCAGCGGACTTAGCGGGAGCGTACATGAGCAGTTCTTC. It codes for CASGLSGSVHEQFF.

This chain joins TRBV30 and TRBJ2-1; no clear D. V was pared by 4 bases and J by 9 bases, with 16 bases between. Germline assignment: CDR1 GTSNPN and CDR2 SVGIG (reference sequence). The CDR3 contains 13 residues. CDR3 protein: CAWKGLSYSEQFF. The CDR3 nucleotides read TGTGCCTGGAAAGGTCTATCGTATTCTGAGCAGTTCTTC.

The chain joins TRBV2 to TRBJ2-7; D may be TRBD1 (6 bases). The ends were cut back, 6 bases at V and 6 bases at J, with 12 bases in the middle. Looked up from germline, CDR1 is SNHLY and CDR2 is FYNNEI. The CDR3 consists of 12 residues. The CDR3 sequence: CASSGQIGEQYF. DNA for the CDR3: TGTGCCAGCAGCGGACAGATCGGCGAGCAGTACTTC. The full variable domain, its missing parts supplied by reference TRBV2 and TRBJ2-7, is EPEVTQTPSHQVTQMGQEVILRCVPISNHLYFYWYRQILGQKVEFLVSFYNNEISEKSEIFDDQFSVERPDGSNFTLKIRSTKLEDSAMYFCASSGQIGEQYFGPGTRLTVT.

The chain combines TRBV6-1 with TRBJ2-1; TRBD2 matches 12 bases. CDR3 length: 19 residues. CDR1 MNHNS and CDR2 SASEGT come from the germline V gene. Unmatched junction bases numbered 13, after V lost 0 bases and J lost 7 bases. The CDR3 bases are TGTGCCAGCAGTGAAGCGCGGTCGACTAGCGGGAGTGTTGGGAATGAGCAGTTCTTC. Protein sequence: CASSEARSTSGSVGNEQFF.

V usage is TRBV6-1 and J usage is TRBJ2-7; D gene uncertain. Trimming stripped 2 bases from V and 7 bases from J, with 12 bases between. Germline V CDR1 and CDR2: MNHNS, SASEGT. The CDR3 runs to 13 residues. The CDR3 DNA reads TGTGCCAGCAGTGAACTGGGTTTGGAGGAGCAGTACTTC. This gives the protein CASSELGLEEQYF.

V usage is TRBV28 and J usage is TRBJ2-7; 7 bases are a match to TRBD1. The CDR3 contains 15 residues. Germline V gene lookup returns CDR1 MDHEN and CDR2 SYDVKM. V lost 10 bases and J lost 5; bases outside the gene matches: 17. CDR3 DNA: TGTGCCACCACCCCCCACCGACAGGGAAGCCACGAGCAGTACTTC. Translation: CATTPHRQGSHEQYF.

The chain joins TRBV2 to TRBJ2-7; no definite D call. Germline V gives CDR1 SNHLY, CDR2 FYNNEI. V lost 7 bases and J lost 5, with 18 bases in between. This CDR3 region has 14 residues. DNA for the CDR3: TGTGCCAGCACTCAAGAACGGACGAAGGACGAGCAGTACTTC. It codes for CASTQERTKDEQYF.

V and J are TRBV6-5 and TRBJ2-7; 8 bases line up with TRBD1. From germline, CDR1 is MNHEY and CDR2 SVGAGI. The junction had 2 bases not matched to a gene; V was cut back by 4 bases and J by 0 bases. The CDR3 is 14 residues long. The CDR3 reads CASSSGTGSYEQYF. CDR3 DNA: TGTGCCAGCAGTTCTGGGACAGGCTCCTACGAGCAGTACTTC.

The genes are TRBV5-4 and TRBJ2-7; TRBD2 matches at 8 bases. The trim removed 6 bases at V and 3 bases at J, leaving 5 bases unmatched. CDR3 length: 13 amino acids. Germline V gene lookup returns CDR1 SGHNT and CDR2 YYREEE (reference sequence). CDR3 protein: CASTSGGNYEQYF. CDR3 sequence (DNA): TGTGCCAGCACTTCGGGGGGGAACTACGAGCAGTACTTC. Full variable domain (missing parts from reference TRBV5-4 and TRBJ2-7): ETGVTQSPTHLIKTRGQQVTLRCSSQSGHNTVSWYQQALGQGPQFIFQYYREEENGRGNFPPRFSGLQFPNYSSELNVNALELDDSALYLCASTSGGNYEQYFGPGTRLTVT.